The 10 T cell receptor beta chains presented below share a single source sample, sequenced in a study of blood T cell repertoires in COVID-19. The repertoire was sequenced with immunoSEQ multiplex PCR; TCRdb's copy has only in-frame clones and lacks some. The sample records about 260,000 clones, approximately 91% being singletons. Sequencing was carried out using peripheral blood. Receptors were obtained from a person aged 18-35 years with COVID-19, enrolled during active disease.

The chain couples TRBV7-9 to TRBJ1-2, with D maybe TRBD1 (5 bases). From germline, CDR1 is SEHNR and CDR2 FQNEAQ (reference sequence). V was trimmed by 2 bases and J by 4 bases, leaving 11 bases between them. CDR3 size: 14 residues. CDR3 coding DNA: TGTGCCAGCAGCTTATCTCAGGGTATCTATGGCTACACCTTC. As protein: CASSLSQGIYGYTF.

The V and J genes are TRBV21-1 and TRBJ2-2; the listed D gene, TRBD2, was not tested against the DNA. TRBV21-1 is assigned pseudogene status. The CDR3 contains 17 residues. As DNA, the CDR3 is TGTGCCAGCAGCCACCGTACGGGCCTTCAGCGGACCGGGGAGCTGTTTTTT. Protein sequence: CASSHRTGLQRTGELFF.

The chain has TRBV3-1 (or the pseudogene TRBV3-2) and TRBJ2-3; 11 nucleotides line up with TRBD2. The CDR3 spans 18 residues. Germline V gene lookup returns CDR1 LGHDT and CDR2 YNNKEL (reference sequence). V dropped 0 bases and J dropped 4; count of bases not matched to a gene: 9. The CDR3 spells CASSQDLVAGGLADTQYF. CDR3 nucleotide sequence: TGTGCCAGCAGCCAAGATTTGGTAGCGGGAGGGTTAGCAGATACGCAGTATTTT.

The gene calls are TRBV27 and TRBJ2-2; D call uncertain. Per germline, CDR1 MNHEY and CDR2 SMNVEV (reference sequence). V lost 2 bases to trimming and J lost 7 bases, with 8 bases between them. The CDR3 is made up of 13 amino acids. The CDR3 here is CASSLRGIGELFF. CDR3 nucleotide sequence: TGTGCCAGCAGTTTACGAGGTATCGGGGAGCTGTTTTTT.

J is TRBJ1-6 and V is TRBV25-1; D possibly corresponds to TRBD1 (6 bases). The germline CDR1 and CDR2 sequences are MGHDK and SYGVNS. This CDR3 contains 12 residues. Trimming removed 6 bases at V and 9 bases at J, with 9 bases between. The CDR3 DNA reads as TGTGCCAGCAGCAGGGGTAGTTCACCCCTCCACTTT. It codes for CASSRGSSPLHF.

The chain carries TRBV19 and TRBJ2-5, with a weak D call TRBD2 (5 bases). Germline values: CDR1 LNHDA, CDR2 SQIVND (reference sequence). CDR3 size: 12 residues. Between the trimmed V and J ends, which lost 6 bases and 10 bases, there was a span of 15 bases. The CDR3 DNA sequence: TGTGCCAGTAGCCAGACTAAAGCGGACCAGTACTTC. Protein: CASSQTKADQYF.

J is TRBJ2-2 and V is TRBV13, with 8 bases that match TRBD1. This CDR3 has 15 residues. J lost 4 bases, V lost 1 base, and 2 bases had no gene match. Germline V CDR1 and CDR2: PRHDT, FYEKMQ (reference sequence). CDR3 DNA sequence: TGTGCCAGCAGCTTAGCCACAGGGGGCACCGGGGAGCTGTTTTTT. Residues: CASSLATGGTGELFF. The full variable domain, in which reference TRBV13 and TRBJ2-2 provide the parts outside the CDR3, is AAGVIQSPRHLIKEKRETATLKCYPIPRHDTVYWYQQGPGQDPQFLISFYEKMQSDKGSIPDRFSAQQFSDYHSELNMSSLELGDSALYFCASSLATGGTGELFFGEGSRLTVL.

The chain combines TRBV12-5 with TRBJ2-1, with TRBD2 as a possible D gene (6 bases). The V end was cut by 4 bases, the J end by 3 bases, with 7 bases between. Germline CDR1 and CDR2: LGHNT and FRNRAP. CDR3 length equals 13 residues. Written as DNA, the CDR3 is TGTGCTAGTGGTTGGGGACTCTACAATGAGCAGTTCTTC. This codes for CASGWGLYNEQFF.

This clone occurred once. J is TRBJ2-7 and V is TRBV3-1 (or the pseudogene TRBV3-2), with TRBD2 matching 15 bases. The CDR3 consists of 15 residues. CDR1 is LGHDT, CDR2 YNNKEL, per germline (reference sequence). V dropped 1 base and J dropped 7; count of bases not matched to a gene: 2. The CDR3 DNA is TGTGCCAGCAGCCAAGGGACTAGCGGGAGGGGGGAGCAGTACTTC. Its protein is CASSQGTSGRGEQYF.

The chain combines TRBV10-1 with TRBJ1-2; TRBD1 matches 7 bases. Germline loops: CDR1 WNHNN, CDR2 SYGVQD (reference sequence). CDR3 length: 13 amino acids. Unmatched junction bases numbered 9, after V lost 7 bases and J lost 7 bases. The CDR3 reads CASKKTGKAGYTF. The DNA for the CDR3 is TGCGCCAGCAAAAAGACAGGGAAGGCTGGCTACACCTTC.